These T cell receptor beta chains were read from a single sample in a study of CD8 T cells in ankylosing spondylitis. MiXCR was run by TCRdb on the 5' RACE reads, yielding one entry per CDR3 protein. The data show approximately 25,000 distinct CDR3 sequences, with about 15% seen just once and approximately 29% held by the top ten. The sequenced material came from blood. Every receptor here comes from a male donor with ankylosing spondylitis or in good health (not recorded which). The CDR3 runs from the conserved cysteine through the conserved F or W. A D gene is named only where the DNA matches it firmly. Expanded clones get a size class; other rows say once, few or many, or leave the size out.

>-|many|TRBV10-3|TRBJ2-1
CAISGDRGNYNEQFF
TGTGCCATCAGTGGTGACCGGGGCAACTACAATGAGCAGTTCTTC
>-|-|TRBV12-3/TRBV12-4|TRBJ2-1
CASGWPGGNEQFF
TGTGCCAGCGGGTGGCCCGGAGGCAATGAGCAGTTCTTC
>TRBD2|-|TRBV7-9|TRBJ2-5
CASSSRISGGARETQYF
TGTGCCAGCAGCTCCAGGATTAGCGGGGGGGCCCGAGAGACCCAGTACTTC
>-|many|TRBV7-6|TRBJ2-5
CASSQDRKETQYF
TGTGCCAGCAGCCAGGACAGAAAAGAGACCCAGTACTTC
>-|-|TRBV7-9|TRBJ1-1
CASSPSLGTEAFF
TGTGCCAGCAGCCCATCCTTGGGGACTGAAGCTTTCTTT
>-|-|TRBV19|TRBJ1-1
CASSLGRTTEAFF
TGTGCCAGTAGCCTGGGACGGACGACTGAAGCTTTCTTT
>TRBD1|-|TRBV28|TRBJ2-4
CASSGTGGSDIQYF
TGTGCCAGCAGCGGGACAGGCGGTTCGGACATTCAGTACTTC
>-|few|TRBV6-2/TRBV6-3|TRBJ2-2
CASSYSTGAGTGELFF
TGTGCCAGCAGTTACTCGACTGGAGCGGGCACCGGGGAGCTGTTTTTT
>TRBD1|-|TRBV29-1|TRBJ1-2
CSVDQSGGIGYTF
TGCAGCGTGGATCAATCAGGGGGCATTGGCTACACCTTC
>-|few|TRBV18|TRBJ1-5
CASSLDVDQPQHF
TGTGCCAGCTCACTGGACGTAGATCAGCCCCAGCATTTT
>TRBD2|many|TRBV7-6|TRBJ2-1
CASSFSLAGVTYNEQFF
TGTGCCAGCAGCTTCTCCCTAGCGGGAGTTACCTACAATGAGCAGTTCTTC
>TRBD2|few|TRBV7-2|TRBJ2-3
CASSLGGPGGPTDTQYF
TGTGCCAGCAGCTTAGGGGGACCGGGAGGGCCGACAGATACGCAGTATTTT
>TRBD2|many|TRBV28|TRBJ2-7
CASSSGLAGGPREQYF
TGTGCCAGCAGCTCTGGACTAGCGGGAGGGCCGCGCGAGCAGTACTTC
>TRBD1|-|TRBV29-1|TRBJ2-1
CSVEEETGGYNEQFF
TGCAGCGTTGAAGAAGAGACAGGGGGGTACAATGAGCAGTTCTTC
>-|many|TRBV4-3|TRBJ2-2
CASSGGQAKTGELFF
TGCGCCAGCAGCGGGGGTCAGGCTAAGACCGGGGAGCTGTTTTTT
>-|-|TRBV4-1|TRBJ2-4
CASGDNSVGSRRLF
TGCGCCAGCGGCGACAATTCCGTAGGGTCCCGGAGGCTTTTC
>-|once|TRBV6-2/TRBV6-3|TRBJ1-1
CASRGVGVEDTEAFF
TGTGCCAGCAGAGGGGTCGGGGTAGAGGACACTGAAGCTTTCTTT
>-|many|TRBV12-3/TRBV12-4|TRBJ2-2
CASSLDGNTGELFF
TGTGCCAGCAGTTTAGATGGGAACACCGGGGAGCTGTTTTTT
>TRBD1|-|TRBV28|TRBJ1-5
CASVRTGVPQPQHF
TGTGCCAGCGTGAGGACAGGGGTGCCTCAGCCCCAGCATTTT
>-|many|TRBV29-1|TRBJ1-5
CSVGDGNQPQHF
TGCAGCGTTGGGGACGGCAATCAGCCCCAGCATTTT
>-|few|TRBV5-1|TRBJ2-5
CASSIARETQYF
TGCGCCAGCAGCATTGCCCGGGAGACCCAGTACTTC
>-|-|TRBV5-1|TRBJ1-1
CASSLGRNTEAFF
TGCGCCAGCAGCTTGGGGAGGAACACTGAAGCTTTCTTT
>TRBD2|-|TRBV4-3|TRBJ2-7
CASSQEASGTYEQYF
TGCGCCAGCAGCCAAGAGGCTAGCGGGACCTACGAGCAGTACTTC
>-|-|TRBV29-1|TRBJ2-2
CSVEGGTHTGELFF
TGCAGCGTTGAGGGAGGGACACACACCGGGGAGCTGTTTTTT
>TRBD1|-|TRBV5-1|TRBJ2-1
CASSLGDRDGEQFF
TGCGCCAGCAGCTTGGGGGACAGGGATGGCGAGCAGTTCTTC
>-|few|TRBV10-1|TRBJ2-5
CASSVTRGMGETQYF
TGCGCCAGCAGTGTGACGAGGGGCATGGGAGAGACCCAGTACTTC
>-|few|TRBV15|TRBJ2-2
CATSRPELDTGELFF
TGTGCCACCAGCAGGCCAGAACTGGACACCGGGGAGCTGTTTTTT
>TRBD2|medium-sized|TRBV7-2|TRBJ2-5
CASSQNPSGVETQYF
TGTGCCAGCAGCCAGAACCCTAGCGGGGTGGAGACCCAGTACTTC
>TRBD1|-|TRBV10-3|TRBJ2-2
CAISGQGTNTGELFF
TGTGCCATCAGTGGACAGGGGACGAACACCGGGGAGCTGTTTTTT
>-|once|TRBV6-2/TRBV6-3|TRBJ2-1
CASGAAYNEQFF
TGTGCCAGCGGGGCCGCTTACAATGAGCAGTTCTTC
>-|few|TRBV4-1|TRBJ2-2
CASSPRGGLNTGELFF
TGCGCCAGCAGCCCACGCGGGGGCCTGAACACCGGGGAGCTGTTTTTT
>-|few|TRBV5-1|TRBJ2-2
CASSLALGSGELFF
TGCGCCAGCAGCTTGGCGTTAGGGTCCGGGGAGCTGTTTTTT
>TRBD2|many|TRBV7-9|TRBJ2-3
CASSTSGSEYTQYF
TGTGCCAGCAGTACTAGCGGGAGTGAATATACGCAGTATTTT
>-|-|TRBV20-1|TRBJ2-1
CSAKDFRFGQFF
TGCAGTGCAAAAGACTTTAGGTTCGGGCAGTTCTTC
>-|many|TRBV29-1|TRBJ2-2
CSVEDFGDTGELFF
TGCAGCGTTGAAGATTTTGGTGACACCGGGGAGCTGTTTTTT
>-|-|TRBV20-1|TRBJ2-3
CSARDALADTQYF
TGCAGTGCTAGAGATGCCTTGGCAGATACGCAGTATTTT
>TRBD2|many|TRBV6-6|TRBJ2-3
CASSYGGGRGTDTQYF
TGTGCCAGCAGTTACGGAGGCGGGAGGGGCACAGATACGCAGTATTTT
>-|medium-sized|TRBV20-1|TRBJ1-5
CSARGAYSNQPQHF
TGCAGTGCTAGGGGCGCATATAGCAATCAGCCCCAGCATTTT
>-|many|TRBV24-1|TRBJ2-3
CATSDVSFTDTQYF
TGTGCCACCAGTGATGTCAGTTTCACAGATACGCAGTATTTT
>-|many|TRBV4-3|TRBJ1-1
CASSLSRVTEAFF
TGCGCCAGCAGCCTCAGCAGGGTCACTGAAGCTTTCTTT
>TRBD1|once|TRBV7-2|TRBJ1-1
CASSLRGTGGGTEAFF
TGTGCCAGCAGCTTAAGGGGGACAGGGGGCGGCACTGAAGCTTTCTTT
>TRBD1|medium-sized|TRBV27|TRBJ2-7
CASSSSTGWGEQYF
TGTGCCAGCAGTTCGTCGACAGGGTGGGGCGAGCAGTACTTC
>-|few|TRBV5-1|TRBJ2-3
CASSLLGQTTDTQYF
TGCGCCAGCAGCTTGTTGGGTCAGACCACAGATACGCAGTATTTT
>TRBD2|many|TRBV7-3|TRBJ2-1
CASSSGLAGGKQFF
TGTGCCAGCAGCTCGGGACTAGCGGGAGGAAAGCAGTTCTTC
>TRBD2|many|TRBV20-1|TRBJ2-2
CSAPQGLAGGHGTGELFF
TGCAGTGCTCCCCAGGGGCTAGCGGGGGGGCACGGCACCGGGGAGCTGTTTTTT
>-|many|TRBV7-9|TRBJ2-1
CASSAQRADTYNEQFF
TGTGCCAGCAGCGCTCAGCGAGCGGATACCTACAATGAGCAGTTCTTC
>TRBD2|few|TRBV4-1|TRBJ2-7
CASSRELAGSSYEQYF
TGCGCCAGCAGCCGTGAACTAGCGGGGAGCTCCTACGAGCAGTACTTC
>-|once|TRBV7-2|TRBJ2-6
CASSRTSFYGANVLTF
TGTGCCAGCAGCAGGACAAGTTTTTACGGGGCCAACGTCCTGACTTTC
>TRBD1|few|TRBV12-3/TRBV12-4|TRBJ2-5
CASSFGSGTGKETQYF
TGTGCCAGCAGTTTTGGATCCGGGACAGGGAAAGAGACCCAGTACTTC